This T cell receptor (beta chain) was identified during a study of T cells in Graves' hyperthyroidism and ophthalmopathy. Study results and caveats: A model of 13 V-J features distinguished ophthalmopathy from stable hyperthyroidism.

This clonotype was counted ten times or more. No antigen is known for it. Those patients with uncontrolled infection, other autoimmune disease, pregnancy or lactation were excluded. RNA transcripts served as the template for amplifying TCR beta CDR3 regions. The primer set for the first-round RT-PCR of the TCR CDR3 was HTBI. TCRdb re-derived calls from the multiplex PCR reads in MiXCR, one entry per CDR3 protein. The repertoire holds over 650,000 distinct CDR3 sequences, with 45% as singletons. Trimming left V 0 bases short and J 3 bases short, with 8 bases between. CDR3 length: 15 amino acids. The germline CDR1 and CDR2 sequences are SEHNR and FQNEAQ (reference sequence).

Sequencing used peripheral blood or thyroid tissue (not recorded which). This chain joins TRBV7-9 and TRBJ1-4; D is undetermined. The receptor was derived from an adult man with Graves' disease, either hyperthyroidism or ophthalmopathy (not recorded which). This chain's CDR3 is CASSLAWQSNEKLFF. CDR3 sequence (DNA): TGTGCCAGCAGCTTAGCGTGGCAGTCTAATGAAAAACTGTTTTTT.